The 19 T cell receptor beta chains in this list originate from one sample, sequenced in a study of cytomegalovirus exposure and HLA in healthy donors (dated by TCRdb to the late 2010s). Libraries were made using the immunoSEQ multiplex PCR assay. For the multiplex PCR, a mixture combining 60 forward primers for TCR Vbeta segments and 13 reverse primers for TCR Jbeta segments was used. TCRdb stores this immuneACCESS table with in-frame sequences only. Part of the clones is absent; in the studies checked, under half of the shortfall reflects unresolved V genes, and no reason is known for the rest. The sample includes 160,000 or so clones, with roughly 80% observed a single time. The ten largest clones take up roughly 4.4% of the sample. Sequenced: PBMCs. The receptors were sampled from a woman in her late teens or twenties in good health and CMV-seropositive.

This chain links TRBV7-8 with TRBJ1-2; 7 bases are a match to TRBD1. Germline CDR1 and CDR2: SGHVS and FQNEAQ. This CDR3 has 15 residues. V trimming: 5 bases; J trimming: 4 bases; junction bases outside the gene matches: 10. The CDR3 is CASSPGGTGGYGYTF. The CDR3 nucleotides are TGTGCCAGCAGCCCAGGGGGGACTGGGGGCTATGGCTACACCTTC. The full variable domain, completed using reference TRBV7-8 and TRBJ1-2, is GAGVSQSPRYKVAKRGQDVALRCDPISGHVSLFWYQQALGQGPEFLTYFQNEAQLDKSGLPSDRFFAERPEGSVSTLKIQRTQQEDSAVYLCASSPGGTGGYGYTFGSGTRLTVV.

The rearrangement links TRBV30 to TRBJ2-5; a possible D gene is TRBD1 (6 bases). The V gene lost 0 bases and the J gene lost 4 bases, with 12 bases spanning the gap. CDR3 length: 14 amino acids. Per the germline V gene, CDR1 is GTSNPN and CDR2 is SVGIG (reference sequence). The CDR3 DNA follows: TGTGCCTGGAGTGTACAGGGCAGAGGAGAGACCCAGTACTTC. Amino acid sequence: CAWSVQGRGETQYF.

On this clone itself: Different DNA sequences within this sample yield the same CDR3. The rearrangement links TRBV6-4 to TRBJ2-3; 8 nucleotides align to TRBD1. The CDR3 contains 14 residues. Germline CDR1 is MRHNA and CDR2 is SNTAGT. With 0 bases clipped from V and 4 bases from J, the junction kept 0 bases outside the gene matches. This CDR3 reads CASSDSQGADTQYF. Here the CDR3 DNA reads TGTGCCAGCAGTGACTCACAGGGGGCAGATACGCAGTATTTT.

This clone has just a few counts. The CDR3 loop reads CASSLQGAGNQPQHF. The CDR3 DNA is TGTGCCAGCAGCCTACAGGGGGCCGGCAATCAGCCCCAGCATTTT. This chain links TRBV7-9 with TRBJ1-5; 9 positions match TRBD1. V trimming: 5 bases; J trimming: 2 bases; junction bases outside the gene matches: 4. The CDR3 covers 15 residues. Germline CDR1 reads SEHNR; CDR2 reads FQNEAQ (reference sequence).

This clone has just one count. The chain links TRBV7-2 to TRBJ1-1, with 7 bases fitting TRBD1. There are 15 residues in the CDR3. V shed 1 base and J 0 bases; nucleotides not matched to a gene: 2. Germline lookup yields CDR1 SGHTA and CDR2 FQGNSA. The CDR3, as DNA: TGTGCCAGCAGCTTAGAACAGGGGATGAACACTGAAGCTTTCTTT. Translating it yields CASSLEQGMNTEAFF.

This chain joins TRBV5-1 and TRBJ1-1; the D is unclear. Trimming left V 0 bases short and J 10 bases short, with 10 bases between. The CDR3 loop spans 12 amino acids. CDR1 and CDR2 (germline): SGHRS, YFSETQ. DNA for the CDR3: TGCGCCAGCAGCTTGGATCGCGGGGTAGCTTTCTTT. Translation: CASSLDRGVAFF.

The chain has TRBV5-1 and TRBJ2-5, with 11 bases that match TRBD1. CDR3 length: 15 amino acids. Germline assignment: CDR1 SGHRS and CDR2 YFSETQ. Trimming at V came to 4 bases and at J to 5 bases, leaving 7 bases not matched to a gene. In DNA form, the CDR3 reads TGCGCCAGCAGCGGCGGACAGGGGGCATGGGAGACCCAGTACTTC. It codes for CASSGGQGAWETQYF.

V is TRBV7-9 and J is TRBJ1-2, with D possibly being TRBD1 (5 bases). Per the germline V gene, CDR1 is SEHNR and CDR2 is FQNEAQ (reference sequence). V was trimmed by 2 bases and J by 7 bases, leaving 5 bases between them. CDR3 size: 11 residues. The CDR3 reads CASSLQGGYTF. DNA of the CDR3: TGTGCCAGCAGCTTACAGGGTGGCTACACCTTC.

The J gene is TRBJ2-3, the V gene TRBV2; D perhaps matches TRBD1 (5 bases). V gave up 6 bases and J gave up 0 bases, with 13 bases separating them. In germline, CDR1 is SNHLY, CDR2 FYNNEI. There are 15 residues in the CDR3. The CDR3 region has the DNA TGTGCCAGCAGCAGGGAAATTTCTAGCACAGATACGCAGTATTTT. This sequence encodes CASSREISSTDTQYF.

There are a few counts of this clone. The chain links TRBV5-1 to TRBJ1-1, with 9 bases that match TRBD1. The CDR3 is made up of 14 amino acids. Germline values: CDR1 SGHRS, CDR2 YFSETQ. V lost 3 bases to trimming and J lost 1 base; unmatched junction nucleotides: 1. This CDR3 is CASSWTGANTEAFF. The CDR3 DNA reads TGCGCCAGCAGCTGGACAGGGGCGAACACTGAAGCTTTCTTT. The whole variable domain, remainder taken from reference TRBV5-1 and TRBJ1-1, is KAGVTQTPRYLIKTRGQQVTLSCSPISGHRSVSWYQQTPGQGLQFLFEYFSETQRNKGNFPGRFSGRQFSNSRSEMNVSTLELGDSALYLCASSWTGANTEAFFGQGTRLTVV.

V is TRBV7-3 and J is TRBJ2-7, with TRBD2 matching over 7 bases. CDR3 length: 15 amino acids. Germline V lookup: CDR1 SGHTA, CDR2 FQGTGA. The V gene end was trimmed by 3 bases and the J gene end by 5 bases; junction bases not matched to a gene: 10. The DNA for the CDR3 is TGTGCCAGCAGCTTGGCTAGCGGAGGGTCGGACGAGCAGTACTTC. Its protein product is CASSLASGGSDEQYF.

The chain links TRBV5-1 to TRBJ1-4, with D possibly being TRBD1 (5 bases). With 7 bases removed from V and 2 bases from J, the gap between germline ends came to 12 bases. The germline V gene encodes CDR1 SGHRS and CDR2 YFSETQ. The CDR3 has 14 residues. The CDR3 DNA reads TGCGCCAGCGGGATGCAGGGTACTAATGAAAAACTGTTTTTT. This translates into CASGMQGTNEKLFF. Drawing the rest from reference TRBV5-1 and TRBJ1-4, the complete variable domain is KAGVTQTPRYLIKTRGQQVTLSCSPISGHRSVSWYQQTPGQGLQFLFEYFSETQRNKGNFPGRFSGRQFSNSRSEMNVSTLELGDSALYLCASGMQGTNEKLFFGSGTQLSVL.

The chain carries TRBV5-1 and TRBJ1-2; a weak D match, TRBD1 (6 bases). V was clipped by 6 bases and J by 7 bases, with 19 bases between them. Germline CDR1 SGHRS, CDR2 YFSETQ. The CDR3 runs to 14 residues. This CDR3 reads CASTQGGGRFGYTF. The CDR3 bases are TGCGCCAGCACCCAAGGGGGGGGCCGGTTTGGCTACACCTTC.

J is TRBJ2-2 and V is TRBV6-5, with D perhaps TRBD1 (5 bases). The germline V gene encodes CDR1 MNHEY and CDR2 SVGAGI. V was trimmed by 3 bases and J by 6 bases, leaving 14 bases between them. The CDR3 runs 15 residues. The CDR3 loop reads CASSYSAGPAGELFF. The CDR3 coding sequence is TGTGCCAGCAGTTATTCGGCAGGGCCCGCCGGGGAGCTGTTTTTT.

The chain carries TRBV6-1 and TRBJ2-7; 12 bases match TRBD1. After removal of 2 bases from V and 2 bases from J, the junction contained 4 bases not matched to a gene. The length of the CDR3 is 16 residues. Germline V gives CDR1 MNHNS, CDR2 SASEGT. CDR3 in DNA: TGTGCCAGCAGTGAAATGGGACAGGGGGCGACCTACGAGCAGTACTTC. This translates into CASSEMGQGATYEQYF.

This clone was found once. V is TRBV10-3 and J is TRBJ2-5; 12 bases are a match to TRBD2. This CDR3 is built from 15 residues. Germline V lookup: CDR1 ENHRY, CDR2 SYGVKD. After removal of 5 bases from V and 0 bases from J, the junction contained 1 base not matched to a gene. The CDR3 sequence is CAISPSGGDQETQYF. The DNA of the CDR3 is TGTGCCATCAGTCCTAGCGGGGGGGACCAAGAGACCCAGTACTTC.

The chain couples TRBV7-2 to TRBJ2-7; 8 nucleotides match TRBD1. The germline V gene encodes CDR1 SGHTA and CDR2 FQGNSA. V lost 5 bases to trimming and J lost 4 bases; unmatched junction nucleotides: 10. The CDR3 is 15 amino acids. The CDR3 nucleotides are TGTGCCAGCAGCCCCTCGACAGGGGTGCGGTACGAGCAGTACTTC. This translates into CASSPSTGVRYEQYF.

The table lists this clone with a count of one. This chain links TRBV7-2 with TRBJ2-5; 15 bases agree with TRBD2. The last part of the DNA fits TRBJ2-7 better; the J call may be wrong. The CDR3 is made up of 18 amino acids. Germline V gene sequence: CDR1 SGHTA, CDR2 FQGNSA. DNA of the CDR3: TGTGCCAGCAGCTACGGGACTAGCGGGGGGCAGGTACCCTACGAGCAGTACTTC. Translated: CASSYGTSGGQVPYEQYF.

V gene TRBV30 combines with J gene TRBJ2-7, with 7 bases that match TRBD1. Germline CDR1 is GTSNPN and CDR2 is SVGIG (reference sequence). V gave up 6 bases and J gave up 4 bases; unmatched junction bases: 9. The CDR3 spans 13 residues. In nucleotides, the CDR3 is TGTGCCTGCAACCGGGACAGCTTATACGAGCAGTACTTC. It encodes CACNRDSLYEQYF.